These T cell receptor beta chains were read from a single sample in a study of T-cell reconstitution after alpha-beta-depleted transplantation in children. TCRdb itself ran the PCR reads through MiXCR, one entry per CDR3 protein. Of about 830,000 distinct CDR3 sequences listed, around 17% are singletons. Source: PBMCs, mostly from graft donor cells, taken 360 days after TCRalphabeta/CD19-depleted stem cell transplant. These receptors came from a male patient between 5 and 17 years old who had a stem cell transplant for acute lymphoblastic leukemia, so the T cells may come from the graft donor. Both conserved end residues are part of each CDR3. D genes are given only for firm matches. Only part of the rows carry a size: once, few, many, or a class if the clone is expanded.

V: TRBV5-5
J: TRBJ2-1
size: few
D: NA
CDR3: CASSPTRALIYNEQFF
DNA: TGTGCCAGCAGCCCAACAAGGGCCTTGATCTACAATGAGCAGTTCTTC

V: TRBV20-1
J: TRBJ2-2
size: NA
D: TRBD2
CDR3: CSSSGLNTGELFF
DNA: TGCAGTTCTAGCGGCTTGAACACCGGGGAGCTGTTTTTT

V: TRBV4-1
J: TRBJ1-5
size: few
D: NA
CDR3: CATGTANSNQPQHF
DNA: TGCGCCACCGGGACGGCTAATAGCAATCAGCCCCAGCATTTT

V: TRBV7-9
J: TRBJ1-1
size: NA
D: NA
CDR3: CASRLRDGNTEAFF
DNA: TGTGCCAGCAGGCTCCGGGACGGAAACACTGAAGCTTTCTTT

V: TRBV29-1
J: TRBJ1-5
size: NA
D: NA
CDR3: CSVRGKAAGAGPQHF
DNA: TGCAGCGTTCGAGGTAAGGCGGCCGGTGCTGGGCCCCAGCATTTT

V: TRBV5-1
J: TRBJ1-2
size: few
D: TRBD1
CDR3: CASSLDRGGYTF
DNA: TGCGCCAGCAGCTTGGACAGGGGTGGCTACACCTTC

V: TRBV12-3/TRBV12-4
J: TRBJ1-3
size: NA
D: NA
CDR3: CASSLVGLSAGNTIYF
DNA: TGTGCCAGCAGTTTAGTGGGACTCTCGGCCGGAAACACCATATATTTT

V: TRBV12-3/TRBV12-4
J: TRBJ2-7
size: many
D: TRBD2
CDR3: CASRAGGSYEQYF
DNA: TGTGCCAGCCGTGCGGGGGGCTCCTACGAGCAGTACTTC

V: TRBV5-1
J: TRBJ1-2
size: few
D: NA
CDR3: CASSGLSELNYGYTF
DNA: TGCGCCAGCAGCGGACTTTCCGAGTTAAACTATGGCTACACCTTC

V: TRBV7-6
J: TRBJ1-2
size: few
D: NA
CDR3: CASSLASGGYGYTF
DNA: TGTGCCAGCAGCTTAGCATCAGGCGGCTATGGCTACACCTTC

V: TRBV4-1
J: TRBJ1-2
size: few
D: NA
CDR3: CASSQEGNAGYGYTF
DNA: TGCGCCAGCAGCCAAGAAGGGAACGCGGGCTATGGCTACACCTTC

V: TRBV7-2
J: TRBJ1-1
size: NA
D: NA
CDR3: CASSLFERAEAFF
DNA: TGTGCCAGCAGCTTATTTGAAAGGGCTGAAGCTTTCTTT

V: TRBV7-6
J: TRBJ2-1
size: many
D: TRBD2
CDR3: CASSSTSGRWYEQFF
DNA: TGTGCCAGCAGCTCAACTAGCGGGAGATGGTATGAGCAGTTCTTC

V: TRBV7-9
J: TRBJ2-3
size: NA
D: NA
CDR3: CASSPTGPRTDTQYF
DNA: TGTGCCAGCAGCCCAACCGGGCCCCGAACAGATACGCAGTATTTT

V: TRBV7-9
J: TRBJ1-5
size: NA
D: NA
CDR3: CASSLAYSNQPQHF
DNA: TGTGCCAGCAGCTTAGCCTATAGCAATCAGCCCCAGCATTTT

V: TRBV27
J: TRBJ2-6
size: few
D: NA
CDR3: CASSNQFLRDSASGGANVLTF
DNA: TGTGCCAGCAGCAACCAATTTCTCCGGGACAGTGCTAGCGGTGGGGCCAACGTCCTGACTTTC

V: TRBV11-2
J: TRBJ2-7
size: NA
D: NA
CDR3: CASSLEDTVGLEQYF
DNA: TGTGCCAGCAGCTTAGAGGACACGGTAGGGTTGGAGCAGTACTTC

V: TRBV20-1
J: TRBJ2-2
size: NA
D: NA
CDR3: CSARGGVGTNTGELFF
DNA: TGCAGTGCTAGAGGGGGGGTCGGGACGAACACCGGGGAGCTGTTTTTT

V: TRBV24-1
J: TRBJ1-5
size: NA
D: NA
CDR3: CATSDSGLLNQPQHF
DNA: TGTGCCACCAGTGATTCGGGCCTCTTGAATCAGCCCCAGCATTTT

V: TRBV5-1
J: TRBJ2-3
size: few
D: NA
CDR3: CASSLVAGSPTDTQYF
DNA: TGCGCCAGCAGCTTGGTCGCAGGGAGCCCCACAGATACGCAGTATTTT

V: TRBV11-2
J: TRBJ1-3
size: NA
D: NA
CDR3: CASSLGRLIGPQSSGNTIYF
DNA: TGTGCCAGCAGCTTAGGGAGATTGATTGGCCCTCAATCCTCTGGAAACACCATATATTTT

V: TRBV20-1
J: TRBJ1-2
size: few
D: NA
CDR3: CSASGLPANYGYTF
DNA: TGCAGTGCTAGTGGGCTGCCGGCTAACTATGGCTACACCTTC

V: TRBV5-1
J: TRBJ2-1
size: few
D: TRBD1
CDR3: CASITYRGYNNEQFF
DNA: TGCGCCAGCATTACCTACAGGGGTTATAACAATGAGCAGTTCTTC

V: TRBV2
J: TRBJ1-2
size: few
D: NA
CDR3: CASSHPGSANYGYTF
DNA: TGTGCCAGCAGCCACCCAGGTTCAGCAAACTATGGCTACACCTTC

V: TRBV12-3/TRBV12-4
J: TRBJ1-2
size: NA
D: TRBD1
CDR3: CASSFGQGTANYGYTF
DNA: TGTGCCAGCAGTTTTGGACAGGGGACTGCTAACTATGGCTACACCTTC

V: TRBV19
J: TRBJ2-1
size: NA
D: NA
CDR3: CASSIVTGVAYNEQFF
DNA: TGTGCCAGTAGTATAGTCACGGGAGTGGCCTACAATGAGCAGTTCTTC

V: TRBV29-1
J: TRBJ2-1
size: few
D: TRBD2
CDR3: CSAAKIGTSASYNEQFF
DNA: TGCAGCGCCGCTAAGATTGGGACTAGCGCGTCCTACAATGAGCAGTTCTTC

V: TRBV29-1
J: TRBJ2-7
size: many
D: NA
CDR3: CSVVPGSITYEQYF
DNA: TGCAGCGTTGTCCCCGGGTCGATAACCTACGAGCAGTACTTC

V: TRBV5-1
J: TRBJ2-5
size: few
D: NA
CDR3: CASSPGWRETQYF
DNA: TGCGCCAGCAGCCCCGGGTGGAGGGAGACCCAGTACTTC

V: TRBV27
J: TRBJ2-1
size: many
D: NA
CDR3: CASSSIRYSYNEQFF
DNA: TGTGCCAGCAGTTCCATTCGATACTCCTACAATGAGCAGTTCTTC

V: TRBV9
J: TRBJ2-2
size: few
D: NA
CDR3: CASSGTKGRGELFF
DNA: TGTGCCAGCAGCGGAACGAAGGGGCGCGGGGAGCTGTTTTTT

V: TRBV5-6
J: TRBJ1-1
size: NA
D: TRBD1
CDR3: CASSLRVRGVTEAFF
DNA: TGTGCCAGCAGCTTGAGGGTCAGGGGGGTCACTGAAGCTTTCTTT

V: TRBV5-6
J: TRBJ2-5
size: NA
D: TRBD2
CDR3: CASSPVGGLEETQYF
DNA: TGTGCCAGCAGCCCAGTCGGGGGACTAGAGGAGACCCAGTACTTC

V: TRBV19
J: TRBJ2-1
size: NA
D: TRBD1
CDR3: CASLSGQAYNEQFF
DNA: TGTGCCAGTTTATCGGGACAGGCCTACAATGAGCAGTTCTTC

V: TRBV29-1
J: TRBJ2-7
size: few
D: NA
CDR3: CSVFRDSYEQYF
DNA: TGCAGCGTTTTCCGAGACTCCTACGAGCAGTACTTC

V: TRBV9
J: TRBJ2-2
size: few
D: NA
CDR3: CASIGEETGANTGELFF
DNA: TGTGCCAGCATCGGGGAGGAAACGGGGGCGAACACAGGGGAGCTGTTTTTT

V: TRBV7-2
J: TRBJ2-7
size: NA
D: NA
CDR3: CAGSSWDGSSYEQYF
DNA: TGTGCCGGCAGCTCTTGGGACGGGAGCTCCTACGAGCAGTACTTC

V: TRBV20-1
J: TRBJ2-7
size: NA
D: NA
CDR3: CSATPGYEQYF
DNA: TGCAGTGCTACGCCGGGATACGAGCAGTACTTC

V: TRBV5-1
J: TRBJ2-2
size: few
D: NA
CDR3: CASSPPWTPANTGELFF
DNA: TGCGCCAGCAGCCCGCCTTGGACACCAGCGAACACCGGGGAGCTGTTTTTT

V: TRBV13
J: TRBJ2-7
size: NA
D: NA
CDR3: CASTPRDAGVEQYF
DNA: TGTGCCAGCACCCCCCGGGATGCCGGGGTGGAGCAGTACTTC

V: TRBV27
J: TRBJ2-6
size: NA
D: TRBD1
CDR3: CAATGTVLTF
DNA: TGTGCTGCGACAGGGACCGTCCTGACTTTC

V: TRBV20-1
J: TRBJ2-5
size: NA
D: NA
CDR3: CSASSSSEGQETQYF
DNA: TGCAGTGCAAGTTCGTCTAGCGAAGGGCAAGAGACCCAGTACTTC

V: TRBV5-1
J: TRBJ2-1
size: NA
D: TRBD2
CDR3: CASRAPSGSYNEQFF
DNA: TGCGCCAGCAGAGCCCCTAGCGGGTCCTACAATGAGCAGTTCTTC

V: TRBV7-6
J: TRBJ2-7
size: NA
D: NA
CDR3: CASSLAWPGRYEQYF
DNA: TGTGCCAGCAGCTTAGCGTGGCCGGGAAGGTACGAGCAGTACTTC

V: TRBV18
J: TRBJ2-3
size: NA
D: NA
CDR3: CASSPLEALPTDTQYF
DNA: TGTGCCAGCTCACCACTTGAGGCGCTGCCTACAGATACGCAGTATTTT

V: TRBV29-1
J: TRBJ1-4
size: NA
D: TRBD1
CDR3: CSVGGQGNEKLFF
DNA: TGCAGCGTTGGCGGACAGGGTAATGAAAAACTGTTTTTT

V: TRBV27
J: TRBJ1-2
size: NA
D: NA
CDR3: CASSGVGYYGYTF
DNA: TGTGCCAGCAGTGGGGTGGGGTACTATGGCTACACCTTC

V: TRBV12-2
J: TRBJ2-1
size: few
D: NA
CDR3: CASRSLYSYNEQFF
DNA: TGTGCAAGTCGCTCGTTATACTCCTACAATGAGCAGTTCTTC